Listed here are 10 T cell receptor beta chains from one sample, sequenced in a study of regulatory T cells in long-lasting Graves disease. Time point here: newly diagnosed GD, antithyroid drugs for less than 3 months. PBMCs provided the RNA from which the TCR library was made. HTBI primers from iRepertoire and Arm-PCR of CDR3 regions yielded the TCR beta libraries. TCRdb reprocessed the multiplex PCR reads via MiXCR and lists one record per CDR3 protein. The table shows approximately 350,000 distinct CDR3 sequences, with approximately 12% occurring only once. The same sample was also used in a study of T cells in Graves' hyperthyroidism and ophthalmopathy.

The sequencing used peripheral blood mononuclear cells (PBMCs), collected at new diagnosis, from a patient treated with antithyroid drugs. The receptors derive from a young woman with Graves disease.

In this sample, this clonotype turned up many times. Compared with germline, one end of the junction differs, possibly owing to a read error. The chain couples TRBV5-1 to TRBJ1-1; D not resolved. The germline V gene encodes CDR1 SGHRS and CDR2 YFSETQ. CDR3 size: 13 residues. This CDR3 reads CASSFSRNTEAFF. The CDR3 bases are TGTGCCAGCAGCTTCTCCAGGAACACTGAAGCTTTCTTT.

This clonotype has at least ten counts. The V gene is TRBV11-2, the J gene TRBJ2-7, with 8 bases fitting TRBD2. J lost 0 bases, V lost 1 base, and 5 bases had no gene match. This CDR3 is 16 amino acids long. Germline-derived CDR1 and CDR2 are SGHAT and FQNNGV. The DNA of the CDR3 is TGTGCCAGCAGCTTAGGAAGGCTAGCGGGCTCCTACGAGCAGTACTTC. It is translated as CASSLGRLAGSYEQYF.

The J gene is TRBJ2-3, the V gene TRBV11-1; unclear D gene. Germline CDR1 reads SGHAT; CDR2 reads FQDESV (reference sequence). With 4 bases removed from V and 4 bases from J, the gap between germline ends came to 18 bases. The length of the CDR3 is 16 residues. CDR3 nucleotide sequence: TGTGCCAGCAGCTCTTTACCCGGTGGCTTTTCAGATACGCAGTATTTT. Translated: CASSSLPGGFSDTQYF. The full variable domain, completed using reference TRBV11-1 and TRBJ2-3, is EAEVAQSPRYKITEKSQAVAFWCDPISGHATLYWYRQILGQGPELLVQFQDESVVDDSQLPKDRFSAERLKGVDSTLKIQPAELGDSAMYLCASSSLPGGFSDTQYFGPGTRLTVL.

The rearrangement joins TRBV6-2 or TRBV6-3 to TRBJ1-2; no clear D. Germline V gene data show CDR1 as MNHEY and CDR2 as SVGEGT. With 2 bases removed from V and 4 bases from J, the gap between germline ends came to 11 bases. The CDR3 spans 14 residues. The DNA for the CDR3 is TGTGCCAGCAGTTACGGCGTGATTCGCTATGGCTACACCTTC. Its protein product is CASSYGVIRYGYTF.

Regarding this clonotype: A much more abundant neighbour one base away suggests this may be a read error. V usage is TRBV20-1 and J usage is TRBJ1-1, with unresolved D. CDR1 is DFQATT and CDR2 is SNEGSKA in the germline V gene (reference sequence). This CDR3 region has 13 residues. V shed 1 base and J shed 0 bases, with 6 bases lying between them. The CDR3 DNA is TGCAGTGCTAGAGGGGTGCTGAACACTGAAGCTTTCTTT. Encoded protein: CSARGVLNTEAFF.

In its sample, this clonotype was seen many times. V is TRBV24-1 and J is TRBJ2-1; D unclear. This CDR3 comprises 12 residues. Trimming shortened V by 1 base and J by 9 bases, and 6 bases separated the two germline ends. CDR1 and CDR2 from the germline V gene are KGHDR and SFDVKD. The CDR3 DNA reads as TGTGCCACCAGTGATTTCCACCGTGAGCAGTTCTTC. This encodes CATSDFHREQFF.

The rearrangement joins TRBV7-2 to TRBJ2-2; D is unresolved. CDR1 is SGHTA and CDR2 is FQGNSA in the germline V gene. Trimming stripped 7 bases from V and 6 bases from J, with 12 bases between. The CDR3 contains 13 residues. The CDR3 coding sequence is TGTGCCAGCATCCTAAAGACATCCGGGGAGCTGTTTTTT. Its protein is CASILKTSGELFF. Full variable domain (remainder filled in from reference TRBV7-2 and TRBJ2-2): GAGVSQSPSNKVTEKGKDVELRCDPISGHTALYWYRQSLGQGLEFLIYFQGNSAPDKSGLPSDRFSAERTGGSVSTLTIQRTQQEDSAVYLCASILKTSGELFFGEGSRLTVL.

This clonotype was counted many times. V gene TRBV7-9 combines with J gene TRBJ2-1; 11 nucleotides line up with TRBD2. V was pared by 5 bases and J by 6 bases, with 12 bases of the junction left unmatched. The CDR3 spans 17 residues. Germline lookup yields CDR1 SEHNR and CDR2 FQNEAQ (reference sequence). The CDR3: CASSPVPLAGVGNEQFF. For the CDR3, the DNA is TGTGCCAGCAGCCCAGTCCCACTAGCGGGAGTGGGCAATGAGCAGTTCTTC.

This clonotype showed up just a few times. The gene calls are TRBV12-3 or TRBV12-4 and TRBJ1-5; 9 bases match TRBD1. The trim removed 6 bases at V and 2 bases at J, leaving 5 bases unmatched. The CDR3 is 15 amino acids. CDR3 DNA sequence: TGTGCCAGCAGCATACAGGGGGCCGGCAATCAGCCCCAGCATTTT. Its protein is CASSIQGAGNQPQHF.

This clonotype was picked up many times. V is TRBV6-1 and J is TRBJ1-2; D gene ambiguous. CDR1 and CDR2 (germline): MNHNS, SASEGT. V was trimmed by 6 bases and J by 0 bases, leaving 2 bases between them. This CDR3 spans 11 amino acids. CDR3 coding DNA: TGTGCCAGCAGAGCTAACTATGGCTACACCTTC. This encodes CASRANYGYTF.